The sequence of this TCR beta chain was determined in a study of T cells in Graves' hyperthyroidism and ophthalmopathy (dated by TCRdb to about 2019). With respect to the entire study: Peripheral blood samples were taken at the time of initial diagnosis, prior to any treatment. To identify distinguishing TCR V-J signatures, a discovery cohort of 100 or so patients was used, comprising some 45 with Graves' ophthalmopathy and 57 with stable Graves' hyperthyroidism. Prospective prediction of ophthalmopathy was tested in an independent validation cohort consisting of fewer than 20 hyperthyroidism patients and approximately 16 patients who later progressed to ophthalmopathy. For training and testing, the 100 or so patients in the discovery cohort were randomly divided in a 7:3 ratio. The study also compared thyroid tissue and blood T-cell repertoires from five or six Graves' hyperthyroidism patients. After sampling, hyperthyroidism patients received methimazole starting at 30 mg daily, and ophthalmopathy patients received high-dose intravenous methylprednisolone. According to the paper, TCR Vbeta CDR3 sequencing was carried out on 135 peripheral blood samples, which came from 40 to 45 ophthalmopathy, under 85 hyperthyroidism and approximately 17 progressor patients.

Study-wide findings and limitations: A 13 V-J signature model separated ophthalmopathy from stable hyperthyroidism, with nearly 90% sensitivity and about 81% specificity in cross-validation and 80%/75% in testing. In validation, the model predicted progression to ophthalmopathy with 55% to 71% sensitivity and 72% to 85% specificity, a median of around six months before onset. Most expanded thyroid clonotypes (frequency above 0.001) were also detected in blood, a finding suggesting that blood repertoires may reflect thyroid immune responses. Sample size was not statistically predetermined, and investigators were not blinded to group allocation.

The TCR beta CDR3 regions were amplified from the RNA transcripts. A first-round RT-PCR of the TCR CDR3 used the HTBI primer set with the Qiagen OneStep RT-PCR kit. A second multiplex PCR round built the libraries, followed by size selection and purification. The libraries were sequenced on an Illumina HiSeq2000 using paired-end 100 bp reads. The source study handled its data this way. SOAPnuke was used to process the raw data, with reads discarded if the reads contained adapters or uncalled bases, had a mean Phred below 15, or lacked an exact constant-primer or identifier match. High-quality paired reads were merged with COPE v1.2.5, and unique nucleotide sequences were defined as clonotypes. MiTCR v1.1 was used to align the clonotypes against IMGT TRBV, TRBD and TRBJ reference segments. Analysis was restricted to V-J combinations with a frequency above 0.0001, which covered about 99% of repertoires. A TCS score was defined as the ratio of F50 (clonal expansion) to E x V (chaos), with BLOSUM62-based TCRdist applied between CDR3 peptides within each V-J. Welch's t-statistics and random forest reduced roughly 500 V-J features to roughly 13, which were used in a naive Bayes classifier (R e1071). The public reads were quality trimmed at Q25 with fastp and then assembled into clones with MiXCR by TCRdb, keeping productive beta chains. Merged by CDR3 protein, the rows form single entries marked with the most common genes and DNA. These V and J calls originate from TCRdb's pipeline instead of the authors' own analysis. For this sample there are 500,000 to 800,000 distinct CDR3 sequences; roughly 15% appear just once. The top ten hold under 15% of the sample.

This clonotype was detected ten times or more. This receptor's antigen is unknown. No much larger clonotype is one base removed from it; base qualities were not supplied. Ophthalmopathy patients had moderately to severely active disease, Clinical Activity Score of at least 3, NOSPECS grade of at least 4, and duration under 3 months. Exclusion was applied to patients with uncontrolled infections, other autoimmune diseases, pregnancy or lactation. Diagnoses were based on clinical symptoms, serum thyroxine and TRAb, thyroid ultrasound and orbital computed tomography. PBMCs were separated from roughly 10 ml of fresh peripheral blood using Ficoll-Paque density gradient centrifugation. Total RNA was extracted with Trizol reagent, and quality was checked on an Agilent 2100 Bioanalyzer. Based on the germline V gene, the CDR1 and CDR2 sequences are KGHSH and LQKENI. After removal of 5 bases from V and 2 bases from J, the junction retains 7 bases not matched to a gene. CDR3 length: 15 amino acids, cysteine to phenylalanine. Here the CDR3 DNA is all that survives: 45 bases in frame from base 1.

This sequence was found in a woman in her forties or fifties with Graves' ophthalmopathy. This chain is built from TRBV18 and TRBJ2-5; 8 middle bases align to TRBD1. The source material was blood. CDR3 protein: CASSIDRGDQETQYF. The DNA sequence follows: TGTGCCAGCTCAATCGACAGGGGTGATCAAGAGACCCAGTACTTC.